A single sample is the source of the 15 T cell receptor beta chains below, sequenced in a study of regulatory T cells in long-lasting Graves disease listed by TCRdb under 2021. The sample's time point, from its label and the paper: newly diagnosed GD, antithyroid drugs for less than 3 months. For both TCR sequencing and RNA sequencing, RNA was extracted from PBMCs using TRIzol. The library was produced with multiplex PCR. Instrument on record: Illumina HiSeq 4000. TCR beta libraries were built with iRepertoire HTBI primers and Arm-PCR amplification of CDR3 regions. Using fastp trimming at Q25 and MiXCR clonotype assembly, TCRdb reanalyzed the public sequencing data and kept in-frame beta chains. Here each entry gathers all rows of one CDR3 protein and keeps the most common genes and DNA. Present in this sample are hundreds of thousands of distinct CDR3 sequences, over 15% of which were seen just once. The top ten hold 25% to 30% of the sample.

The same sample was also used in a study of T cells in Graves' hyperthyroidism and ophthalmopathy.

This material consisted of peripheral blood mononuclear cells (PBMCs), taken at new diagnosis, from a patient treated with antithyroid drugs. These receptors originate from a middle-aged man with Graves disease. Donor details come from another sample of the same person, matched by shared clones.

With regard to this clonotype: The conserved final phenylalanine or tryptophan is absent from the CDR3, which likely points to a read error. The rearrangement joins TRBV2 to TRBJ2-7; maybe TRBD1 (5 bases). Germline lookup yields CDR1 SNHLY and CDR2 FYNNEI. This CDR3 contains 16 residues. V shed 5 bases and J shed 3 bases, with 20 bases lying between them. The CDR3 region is CASSLAGAPDSYEQYL. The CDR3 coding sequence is TGTGCCAGCAGTTTAGCCGGCGCCCCTGACAGCTACGAGCAGTACTTA.

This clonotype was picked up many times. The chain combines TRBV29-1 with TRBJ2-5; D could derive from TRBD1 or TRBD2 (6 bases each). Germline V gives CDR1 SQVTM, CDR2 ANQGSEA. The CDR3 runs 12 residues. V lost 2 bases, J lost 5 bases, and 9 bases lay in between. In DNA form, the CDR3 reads TGCAGCGTTGAAAACGGGGGCGAGACCCAGTACTTC. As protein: CSVENGGETQYF. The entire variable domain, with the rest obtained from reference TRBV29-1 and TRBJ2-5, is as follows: SAVISQKPSRDICQRGTSLTIQCQVDSQVTMMFWYRQQPGQSLTLIATANQGSEATYESGFVIDKFPISRPNLTFSTLTVSNMSPEDSSIYLCSVENGGETQYFGPGTRLLVL.

The CDR3 reads CASSTNRPSYEQYF. As DNA, the CDR3 is TGTGCCAGCAGCACGAACAGGCCCTCCTACGAGCAGTACTTC. The chain has TRBV5-6 and TRBJ2-7; D may be TRBD1 (5 bases). Trimming removed 4 bases from V and 0 bases from J, with 11 bases in between. Germline lookup yields CDR1 SGHDT and CDR2 YYEEEE. The length of the CDR3 is 14 residues. Looking up the rest from reference TRBV5-6 and TRBJ2-7 gives the full variable domain: DAGVTQSPTHLIKTRGQQVTLRCSPKSGHDTVSWYQQALGQGPQFIFQYYEEEERQRGNFPDRFSGHQFPNYSSELNVNALLLGDSALYLCASSTNRPSYEQYFGPGTRLTVT.

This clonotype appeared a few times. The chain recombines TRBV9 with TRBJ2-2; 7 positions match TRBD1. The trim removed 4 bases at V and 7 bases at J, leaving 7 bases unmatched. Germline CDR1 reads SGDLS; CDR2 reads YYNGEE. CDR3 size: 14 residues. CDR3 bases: TGTGCCAGCAGCCTCCTTTCAGGGGGCGGGGAGCTGTTTTTT. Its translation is CASSLLSGGGELFF.

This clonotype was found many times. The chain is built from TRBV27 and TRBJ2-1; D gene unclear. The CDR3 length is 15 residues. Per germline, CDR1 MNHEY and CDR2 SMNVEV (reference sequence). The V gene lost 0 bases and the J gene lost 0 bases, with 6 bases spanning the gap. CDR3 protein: CASSLSVHSYNEQFF. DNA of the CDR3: TGTGCCAGCAGTTTATCAGTACACTCCTACAATGAGCAGTTCTTC.

CDR3 amino acids: CASSLSPGQGYEQYF. CDR3 in DNA: TGTGCCAGCAGTTTATCGCCCGGACAGGGCTACGAGCAGTACTTC. The chain couples TRBV27 to TRBJ2-7; TRBD1 aligns across 8 bases. CDR1 and CDR2 from the germline V gene are MNHEY and SMNVEV (reference sequence). There are 15 residues in the CDR3. After removal of 0 bases from V and 3 bases from J, the junction contained 4 bases not matched to a gene.

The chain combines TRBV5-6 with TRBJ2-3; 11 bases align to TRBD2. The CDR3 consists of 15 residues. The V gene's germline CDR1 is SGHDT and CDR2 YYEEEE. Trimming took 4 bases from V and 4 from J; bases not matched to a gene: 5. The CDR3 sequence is CASSRGLAGPDTQYF. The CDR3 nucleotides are TGTGCCAGCAGCCGCGGACTAGCGGGCCCAGATACGCAGTATTTT.

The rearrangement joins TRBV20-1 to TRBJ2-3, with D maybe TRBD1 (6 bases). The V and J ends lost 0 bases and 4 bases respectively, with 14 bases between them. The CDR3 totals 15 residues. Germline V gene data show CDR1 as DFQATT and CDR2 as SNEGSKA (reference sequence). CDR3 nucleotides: TGCAGTGCTAGAGATGATGGCAGGGGCCCAGATACGCAGTATTTT. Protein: CSARDDGRGPDTQYF.

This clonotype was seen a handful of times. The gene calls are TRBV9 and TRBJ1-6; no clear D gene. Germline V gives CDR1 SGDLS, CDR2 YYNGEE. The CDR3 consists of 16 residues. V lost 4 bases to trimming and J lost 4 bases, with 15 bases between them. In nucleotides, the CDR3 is TGTGCCAGCAGCACCTACCCCCGGGAATATAATTCACCCCTCCACTTT. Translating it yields CASSTYPREYNSPLHF.

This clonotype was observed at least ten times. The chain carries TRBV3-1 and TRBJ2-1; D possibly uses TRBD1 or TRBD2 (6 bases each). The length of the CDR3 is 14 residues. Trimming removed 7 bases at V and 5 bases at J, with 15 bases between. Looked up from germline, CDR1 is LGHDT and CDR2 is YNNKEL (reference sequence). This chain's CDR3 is CASTRWGANNEQFF. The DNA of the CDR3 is TGTGCCAGCACGCGTTGGGGGGCGAACAATGAGCAGTTCTTC.

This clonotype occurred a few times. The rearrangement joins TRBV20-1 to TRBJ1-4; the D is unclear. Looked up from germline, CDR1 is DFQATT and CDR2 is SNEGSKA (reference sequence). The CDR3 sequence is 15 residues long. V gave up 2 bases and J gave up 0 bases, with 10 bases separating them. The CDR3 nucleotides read TGCAGTGCTAGAAGGCCAGACTCAACTAATGAAAAACTGTTTTTT. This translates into CSARRPDSTNEKLFF.

The CDR3 nucleotides read TGCGCCAGCAGCTTGGACCTCGGGGGGTATGAGCAGTTCTTC. This encodes CASSLDLGGYEQFF. The V call is TRBV5-1, the J call TRBJ2-1, with 7 bases fitting TRBD2. The V gene's germline CDR1 is SGHRS and CDR2 YFSETQ. This CDR3 has 14 amino acids. Losses at the gene ends were 0 bases for V and 8 bases for J; bases not matched to a gene: 5. The complete variable domain, with remaining parts taken from reference TRBV5-1 and TRBJ2-1, reads KAGVTQTPRYLIKTRGQQVTLSCSPISGHRSVSWYQQTPGQGLQFLFEYFSETQRNKGNFPGRFSGRQFSNSRSEMNVSTLELGDSALYLCASSLDLGGYEQFFGPGTRLTVL.

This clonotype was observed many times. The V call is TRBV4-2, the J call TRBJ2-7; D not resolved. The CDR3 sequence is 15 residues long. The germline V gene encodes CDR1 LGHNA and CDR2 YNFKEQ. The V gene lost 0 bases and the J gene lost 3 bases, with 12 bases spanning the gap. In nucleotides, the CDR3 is TGTGCCAGCAGCCAAGATCTAGAGTCGGGCTACGAGCAGTACTTC. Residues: CASSQDLESGYEQYF.

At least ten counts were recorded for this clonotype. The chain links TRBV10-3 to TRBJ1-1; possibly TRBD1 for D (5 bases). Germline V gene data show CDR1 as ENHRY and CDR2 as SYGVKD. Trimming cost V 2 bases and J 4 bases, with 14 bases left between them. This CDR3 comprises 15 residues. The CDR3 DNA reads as TGTGCCATCAGTGAGGCGAGGGGCGGGGGCACTGAAGCTTTCTTT. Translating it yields CAISEARGGGTEAFF.

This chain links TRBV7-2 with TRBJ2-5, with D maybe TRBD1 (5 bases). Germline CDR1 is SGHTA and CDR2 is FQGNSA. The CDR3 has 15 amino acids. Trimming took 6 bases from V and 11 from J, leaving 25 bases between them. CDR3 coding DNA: TGTGCCAGCAGTATATATTGGGGCGCAGGTAATGAGCAGTACTTC. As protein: CASSIYWGAGNEQYF. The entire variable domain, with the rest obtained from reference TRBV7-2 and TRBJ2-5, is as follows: GAGVSQSPSNKVTEKGKDVELRCDPISGHTALYWYRQSLGQGLEFLIYFQGNSAPDKSGLPSDRFSAERTGGSVSTLTIQRTQQEDSAVYLCASSIYWGAGNEQYFGPGTRLLVL.